This T cell receptor beta chain was sequenced for a study of blood T cell repertoires in COVID-19. The table came from immunoSEQ multiplex PCR; TCRdb's copy has only in-frame clones and leaves some out. The sample carries fewer than 250,000 clones, 84% recorded once. Participants were aged about 18 to 100 years from about 25 US areas. V was clipped by 5 bases and J by 1 base; unmatched bases: 6. CDR3 length: 15 amino acids. Germline V CDR1 and CDR2: LNHDA, SQIVND (reference sequence). The V call is TRBV19, the J call TRBJ1-1, with 8 positions matching TRBD1. The clonotype was recovered from a woman in her 30s who had been exposed to COVID-19. Material for sequencing was PBMCs or T cells enriched from blood (not recorded which). As DNA, the CDR3 is TGTGCCAGTAGTCCCCTAACAGGGGGGAACACTGAAGCTTTCTTT. Its protein product is CASSPLTGGNTEAFF.